The T cell receptor beta chain described here comes from a study of technical replicates of blood from a few donors. Some clones are missing from TCRdb's copy, which holds only in-frame ones; the method was immunoSEQ multiplex PCR. The sample records 80,000 or so clones, roughly 96% being singletons. The sample holds a few counts of this clone. Germline V gene sequence: CDR1 MDHEN, CDR2 SYDVKM. The CDR3 totals 15 residues. The V and J ends lost 7 bases and 1 base respectively, with 16 bases between them. The sample taken for sequencing was T cells isolated from PBMCs. This TCR was sampled from a human donor in good health. The chain uses TRBV28 and TRBJ1-1; tentatively, D is TRBD1 (5 bases). The CDR3 nucleotides are TGTGCCAGCACACCACCGGGACTCCGGAACACTGAAGCTTTCTTT. It encodes CASTPPGLRNTEAFF.